This T cell receptor (beta chain) was recorded in a study of blood T cell repertoires in COVID-19. The wider study: Researchers got acute and convalescent COVID-19 samples from the United States, Italy and Spain. Sources were T cells, B-cell-depleted T cells, or PBMCs; the material itself was cDNA or gDNA.

It was during active infection that Seattle patients were enrolled and then longitudinally followed. For this clone: At one of its ends the junction is not consistent with the germline gene, which may arise from a read error.

Produced via immunoSEQ multiplex PCR; TCRdb's table is partial and in-frame only. The table has over 100,000 clones, roughly nine tenths seen once. The CDR3 contains 15 residues. Germline values: CDR1 SGHVS, CDR2 FQNEAQ. The chain is built from TRBV7-8 and TRBJ1-4; unclear D gene. The sample was peripheral blood. The source is a woman between 65 and 79 years old with COVID-19, enrolled during active disease. The CDR3 loop reads CASSLAAGGGEKLFF. As DNA, the CDR3 is TGTGCCAGCAGCCTAGCGGCGGGAGGAGGCGAAAAACTGTTTTTT.